The rows below give T cell receptor beta chains drawn from one sample of a study of shared clonotypes between healthy human individuals. The method was immunoSEQ multiplex PCR; TCRdb's version includes in-frame clones alone and lacks a portion of them. The data hold around 330,000 clones, with around two thirds observed a single time. The sequenced sample was memory CD4+ T cells sorted from blood. These receptor sequences come from a man aged 25 to 45 in good health. Both conserved end residues are part of each CDR3.

v_gene: TRBV10-3; j_gene: TRBJ1-2; CDR3aa: CAIRAEGTNYGYTF
v_gene: TRBV10-3; j_gene: TRBJ2-7; CDR3aa: CAITDREYEQYF
v_gene: TRBV19; j_gene: TRBJ2-2; CDR3aa: CAGSGQPINTGELFF
v_gene: TRBV7-3; j_gene: TRBJ1-1; CDR3aa: CASSLTGADTEAFF
v_gene: TRBV15; j_gene: TRBJ2-7; CDR3aa: CATSRPGQGAREQYF
v_gene: TRBV5-4; j_gene: TRBJ2-5; CDR3aa: CASSLEGQRRGSQYF
v_gene: TRBV2; j_gene: TRBJ2-1; CDR3aa: CASSEALARIWPNEQFF
v_gene: TRBV6-1; j_gene: TRBJ1-2; CDR3aa: CASSENKIGRVNYGYTF
v_gene: TRBV27; j_gene: TRBJ2-2; CDR3aa: CASNKGAGSTGELFF
v_gene: TRBV5-5; j_gene: TRBJ2-1; CDR3aa: CASSHTGTGEDEQFF
v_gene: TRBV14; j_gene: TRBJ2-1; CDR3aa: CASSHFTDWRSYNEQFF
v_gene: TRBV29-1; j_gene: TRBJ1-5; CDR3aa: CSAKEGDQPQHF
v_gene: TRBV29-1; j_gene: TRBJ2-1; CDR3aa: CSVEVADGEQFF
v_gene: TRBV2; j_gene: TRBJ2-1; CDR3aa: CASSAHVRVSGEQFF
v_gene: TRBV30; j_gene: TRBJ1-2; CDR3aa: CAWKLGGYTF
v_gene: TRBV29-1; j_gene: TRBJ2-1; CDR3aa: CSDRGGSSYNEQFF
v_gene: TRBV10-2; j_gene: TRBJ1-4; CDR3aa: CASTPGRDEKLFF
v_gene: TRBV29-1; j_gene: TRBJ1-4; CDR3aa: CSGGQNEKLFF
v_gene: TRBV7-9; j_gene: TRBJ1-1; CDR3aa: CANSADRGFTEAFF
v_gene: TRBV28; j_gene: TRBJ2-7; CDR3aa: CASSAVGRNYEQYF
v_gene: TRBV5-1; j_gene: TRBJ1-2; CDR3aa: CASSLGQASYGYTF
v_gene: TRBV2; j_gene: TRBJ2-3; CDR3aa: CASTGRPQQYF
v_gene: TRBV10-3; j_gene: TRBJ1-5; CDR3aa: CAISESTGHHQPQHF
v_gene: TRBV15; j_gene: TRBJ2-1; CDR3aa: CATSRGLAGAPPEQFF
v_gene: TRBV5-6; j_gene: TRBJ2-1; CDR3aa: CASSFLLAGGPGEQFF
v_gene: TRBV5-1; j_gene: TRBJ1-4; CDR3aa: CASSLDGRLTLFF
v_gene: TRBV19; j_gene: TRBJ2-2; CDR3aa: CASKKENTGELFF
v_gene: TRBV5-1; j_gene: TRBJ2-7; CDR3aa: CASSFDGTLYEQYF
v_gene: TRBV19; j_gene: TRBJ1-1; CDR3aa: CASSIDGGRNTEAFF
v_gene: TRBV7-2; j_gene: TRBJ2-1; CDR3aa: CASSLLGDYNEQFF
v_gene: TRBV5-1; j_gene: TRBJ2-1; CDR3aa: CASRGLAGDLGEQFF
v_gene: TRBV28; j_gene: TRBJ2-7; CDR3aa: CASSRLSAYEQYF
v_gene: TRBV5-1; j_gene: TRBJ1-1; CDR3aa: CASSLQGVTEAFF
v_gene: TRBV28; j_gene: TRBJ1-2; CDR3aa: CASSKNGAPLGYTF
v_gene: TRBV7-2; j_gene: TRBJ2-1; CDR3aa: CASSHQSARGKQFF
v_gene: TRBV6-6; j_gene: TRBJ1-5; CDR3aa: CASTQGAAGQPQHF
v_gene: TRBV7-2; j_gene: TRBJ1-5; CDR3aa: CASSWRWGEEQPQHF
v_gene: TRBV13; j_gene: TRBJ2-2; CDR3aa: CASSLGQLRELFF
v_gene: TRBV7-2; j_gene: TRBJ1-5; CDR3aa: CASSPGGVQPQHF
v_gene: TRBV30; j_gene: TRBJ1-6; CDR3aa: CALDRGNSPLHF
v_gene: TRBV5-1; j_gene: TRBJ2-5; CDR3aa: CASSLQETQYF
v_gene: TRBV7-8; j_gene: TRBJ1-2; CDR3aa: CASSLTGRVDGYTF
v_gene: TRBV19; j_gene: TRBJ1-1; CDR3aa: CASSIGARGLTEAFF
v_gene: TRBV5-4; j_gene: TRBJ2-1; CDR3aa: CASSFSRGHLGEFF
v_gene: TRBV6-1; j_gene: TRBJ1-5; CDR3aa: CASSGGRGQGQPQHF
v_gene: TRBV27; j_gene: TRBJ1-1; CDR3aa: CASSLAGQGNTEAFF
v_gene: TRBV5-1; j_gene: TRBJ2-7; CDR3aa: CASSMGQLSYEQYF
v_gene: TRBV7-9; j_gene: TRBJ1-2; CDR3aa: CASSNTQGNGYTF
v_gene: TRBV2; j_gene: TRBJ2-7; CDR3aa: CASSRQFYEQYF
v_gene: TRBV7-6; j_gene: TRBJ1-2; CDR3aa: CASSPDRNYGYTF
v_gene: TRBV14; j_gene: TRBJ1-3; CDR3aa: CASSQDLAGRAGNTIYF
v_gene: TRBV6-1; j_gene: TRBJ2-5; CDR3aa: CASSSRTTQETQYF
v_gene: TRBV2; j_gene: TRBJ2-7; CDR3aa: CASTIGSISYEQYF